The 31 T cell receptor beta chains presented below share a single source sample, sequenced in a study of blood T cell repertoires in COVID-19. Only in-frame clones appear in the TCRdb table, and some are missing; sequencing was by immunoSEQ multiplex PCR. The sample has 200,000 to 250,000 clones, around 86% seen once; the top ten hold over 6%. The sample was peripheral blood. These receptors all come from a woman in her sixties or seventies with active or convalescent COVID-19.

This rearrangement joins TRBV14 to TRBJ1-3; the D is unclear. The germline gives CDR1 SGHDN, CDR2 FVKESK. The CDR3 contains 14 residues. Deletions cut 5 bases from V and 3 bases from J, with 11 bases between. CDR3 loop: CASSISPGGNTIYF. Written as DNA, the CDR3 is TGTGCCAGCAGCATAAGCCCTGGTGGAAACACCATATATTTT. Variable domain in full (rest from reference TRBV14 and TRBJ1-3): EAGVTQFPSHSVIEKGQTVTLRCDPISGHDNLYWYRRVMGKEIKFLLHFVKESKQDESGMPNNRFLAERTGGTYSTLKVQPAELEDSGVYFCASSISPGGNTIYFGEGSWLTVV.

This chain uses TRBV6-2 or TRBV6-3 with TRBJ1-4, with 8 bases identical to TRBD1. This CDR3 spans 15 amino acids. J was trimmed by 6 bases and V by 0 bases; bases with no gene match: 3. Germline V gene sequence: CDR1 MNHEY, CDR2 SVGEGT. The CDR3 loop is CASSYSGTGYEKLFF. CDR3 sequence (DNA): TGTGCCAGCAGTTACTCCGGGACAGGTTATGAAAAACTGTTTTTT.

This sequence joins TRBV7-9 and TRBJ1-6; perhaps TRBD1 as D (5 bases). Trimming pared 2 bases from V and 8 bases from J, leaving 13 bases between. The germline gives CDR1 SEHNR, CDR2 FQNEAQ (reference sequence). The CDR3 runs 15 residues. CDR3 sequence: CASSLHGTGDSPLHF. The CDR3 coding sequence is TGTGCCAGCAGCTTACATGGGACGGGGGATTCACCCCTCCACTTT.

The V and J genes are TRBV3-1 (or the pseudogene TRBV3-2) and TRBJ2-1; D might be TRBD1 (5 bases). Germline assignment: CDR1 LGHDT and CDR2 YNNKEL (reference sequence). The CDR3 is 20 amino acids. Trimming cost V 4 bases and J 5 bases, with 30 bases left between them. CDR3 residues: CASSPIKGSQGTGSHNEQFF. CDR3 DNA: TGTGCCAGCAGCCCCATCAAAGGCTCCCAGGGTACCGGTAGCCACAATGAGCAGTTCTTC.

The chain uses TRBV11-3 and TRBJ2-2; D gene uncertain. Germline V gene data show CDR1 as SGHNT and CDR2 as YENEEA. The CDR3 covers 14 residues. The V end was cut by 1 base, the J end by 2 bases, with 5 bases between. The CDR3 nucleotides read TGTGCCAGCAGCTTAGTCAGTAACACCGGGGAGCTGTTTTTT. This translates into CASSLVSNTGELFF.

The chain is built from TRBV27 and TRBJ2-1, with D hard to call. Germline V gene data show CDR1 as MNHEY and CDR2 as SMNVEV (reference sequence). This CDR3 contains 13 residues. V was clipped by 7 bases and J by 8 bases, with 15 bases between them. This CDR3 is CASNPNRLDEQFF. The CDR3 nucleotides read TGTGCCAGCAATCCGAACCGGTTGGATGAGCAGTTCTTC.

This clone was seen a few times. The gene calls are TRBV19 and TRBJ1-5; 8 positions match TRBD1. CDR3 length: 15 amino acids. Per germline, CDR1 LNHDA and CDR2 SQIVND (reference sequence). V lost 7 bases and J lost 7; bases outside the gene matches: 12. The CDR3 here is CASTALGQGRQPQHF. The CDR3 DNA follows: TGTGCCAGTACCGCTTTAGGACAGGGCAGGCAGCCCCAGCATTTT.

The rearrangement links TRBV6-6 to TRBJ1-4; TRBD1 agrees at 9 bases. Trimming removed 8 bases from V and 5 bases from J; junction bases left unmatched: 6. Germline CDR1 MNHNY, CDR2 SVGAGI (reference sequence). The CDR3 is made up of 14 amino acids. The CDR3 sequence: CASRGGQGNEKLFF. Written as DNA, the CDR3 is TGTGCCAGCCGAGGGGGACAGGGAAATGAAAAACTGTTTTTT.

V is TRBV5-1 and J is TRBJ1-3; D not certain. Germline-derived CDR1 and CDR2 are SGHRS and YFSETQ. This CDR3 comprises 12 residues. V lost 8 bases and J lost 2, with 8 bases in between. This CDR3 reads CASSGAGNTIYF. The CDR3, as DNA: TGCGCCAGTTCAGGTGCTGGAAACACCATATATTTT. The full variable domain, its missing parts supplied by reference TRBV5-1 and TRBJ1-3, is KAGVTQTPRYLIKTRGQQVTLSCSPISGHRSVSWYQQTPGQGLQFLFEYFSETQRNKGNFPGRFSGRQFSNSRSEMNVSTLELGDSALYLCASSGAGNTIYFGEGSWLTVV.

The CDR3 coding sequence is TGTGCCAGCAGAACGGGATTTGGCTACAATGAGCAGTTCTTC. Translated, it gives CASRTGFGYNEQFF. The rearrangement joins TRBV6-5 to TRBJ2-1, with a tentative D call TRBD2 (5 bases). This CDR3 spans 14 amino acids. Trimming cost V 6 bases and J 3 bases, with 12 bases left between them. Germline V gives CDR1 MNHEY, CDR2 SVGAGI.

There are a few counts of this clone. As DNA, the CDR3 is TGTGCCAGCAGCTTAGATGGCGGCAGCCAGGGGTTCACCTTC. Its translation is CASSLDGGSQGFTF. The chain employs TRBV7-3 and TRBJ1-2; a weak D match, TRBD1 (6 bases). Per germline, CDR1 SGHTA and CDR2 FQGTGA. This CDR3 has 14 residues. The V gene lost 2 bases and the J gene lost 13 bases, with 20 bases spanning the gap.

The rearrangement links TRBV5-6 to TRBJ1-4; no clear D gene. The ends were cut back, 3 bases at V and 1 base at J, with 7 bases in the middle. The CDR3 has 14 amino acids. Germline-derived CDR1 and CDR2 are SGHDT and YYEEEE. The CDR3 here is CASSSGRTNEKLFF. The CDR3 nucleotides are TGTGCCAGCAGCTCGGGGAGAACTAATGAAAAACTGTTTTTT.

This clone was detected only once. The gene calls are TRBV10-3 and TRBJ1-1; D call uncertain. This CDR3 has 15 amino acids. CDR1 and CDR2 from the germline V gene are ENHRY and SYGVKD. Trimming took 10 bases from V and 2 from J, leaving 20 bases between them. The CDR3 is CATQARQAFNTEAFF. The CDR3 region has the DNA TGTGCCACCCAAGCCCGGCAGGCTTTTAACACTGAAGCTTTCTTT.

The V gene is TRBV7-2, the J gene TRBJ1-5; 8 positions match TRBD1. The CDR3 runs 18 residues. V was clipped by 1 base and J by 2 bases; unmatched bases: 10. From germline, CDR1 is SGHTA and CDR2 FQGNSA. The CDR3 loop is CASSLVATGVVGNQPQHF. The DNA for the CDR3 is TGTGCCAGCAGCTTAGTGGCGACAGGGGTGGTTGGCAATCAGCCCCAGCATTTT.

The CDR3 DNA sequence: TGCAGTGCTAGGATGGGAGGTCGGCTGTTTTTT. Its protein product is CSARMGGRLFF. The chain carries TRBV20-1 and TRBJ2-2; tentative D call: TRBD2 (6 bases). The CDR3 totals 11 residues. Germline V gene data show CDR1 as DFQATT and CDR2 as SNEGSKA (reference sequence). Deletions cut 3 bases from V and 13 bases from J, with 12 bases between.

The chain is built from TRBV24-1 and TRBJ1-3, with D unclear. The length of the CDR3 is 16 residues. Germline values: CDR1 KGHDR, CDR2 SFDVKD. Trimming shortened V by 0 bases and J by 0 bases, and 8 bases separated the two germline ends. CDR3 DNA sequence: TGTGCCACCAGTGATTTGTTGAGGAACTCTGGAAACACCATATATTTT. It encodes CATSDLLRNSGNTIYF.

The chain links TRBV24-1 to TRBJ1-5, with TRBD1 matching 10 bases. The germline V gene encodes CDR1 KGHDR and CDR2 SFDVKD. The CDR3 is 16 residues long. The trim removed 4 bases at V and 6 bases at J, leaving 8 bases unmatched. CDR3 sequence reads: CATSDYGTGDSQPQHF. The CDR3 nucleotides are TGTGCCACCAGTGACTACGGGACAGGGGATAGTCAGCCCCAGCATTTT.

On this clone itself: This sample includes further DNA sequences coding for the same CDR3. The V gene is TRBV27, the J gene TRBJ2-2; 12 nucleotides line up with TRBD2. Trimming at V came to 2 bases and at J to 5 bases, leaving 0 bases not matched to a gene. Per germline, CDR1 MNHEY and CDR2 SMNVEV (reference sequence). The CDR3 runs to 15 residues. DNA for the CDR3: TGTGCCAGCAGTTTAGGACTAGCGGGGACCGGGGAGCTGTTTTTT. Protein: CASSLGLAGTGELFF.

The chain couples TRBV7-2 to TRBJ2-3, with D unresolved. The V gene's germline CDR1 is SGHTA and CDR2 FQGNSA. The CDR3 is 15 amino acids. With 0 bases removed from V and 0 bases from J, the gap between germline ends came to 7 bases. This CDR3 reads CASSLALQSTDTQYF. The CDR3, as DNA: TGTGCCAGCAGCTTAGCGCTTCAGAGCACAGATACGCAGTATTTT.

The CDR3 reads CASIEQLPGQINSPLHF. The CDR3 bases are TGCGCCAGCATAGAACAACTTCCGGGACAAATTAATTCACCCCTCCACTTT. This chain connects TRBV10-1 to TRBJ1-6; D might be TRBD1 (6 bases). Per germline, CDR1 WNHNN and CDR2 SYGVQD (reference sequence). V gave up 7 bases and J gave up 6 bases, with 22 bases separating them. The CDR3 totals 17 residues.

V and J are TRBV5-6 and TRBJ2-7, with 7 bases lining up with TRBD1. The CDR3 runs to 15 residues. CDR1 and CDR2 from the germline V gene are SGHDT and YYEEEE. Trimming at V came to 4 bases and at J to 2 bases, leaving 9 bases not matched to a gene. Here the CDR3 DNA reads TGTGCCAGCAGCCCGGGGACAGTATCCCCCTACGAGCAGTACTTC. It specifies CASSPGTVSPYEQYF.

The chain has TRBV27 and TRBJ2-7, with 8 bases matching TRBD1. There are 14 residues in the CDR3. Germline V gene sequence: CDR1 MNHEY, CDR2 SMNVEV (reference sequence). Trimming removed 4 bases from V and 6 bases from J; junction bases left unmatched: 8. CDR3 region: CASSSPTGVGEQYF. The CDR3 DNA follows: TGTGCCAGCAGTTCGCCGACAGGGGTTGGCGAGCAGTACTTC.

The chain carries TRBV27 and TRBJ2-3; 7 positions agree with TRBD1. The CDR3 length is 16 residues. Per germline, CDR1 MNHEY and CDR2 SMNVEV (reference sequence). Trimming removed 5 bases from V and 6 bases from J; junction bases left unmatched: 14. CDR3 coding DNA: TGTGCCAGCAGTCTAAGACAGGGCGCACCTTGGGATACGCAGTATTTT. Translated: CASSLRQGAPWDTQYF.

The gene calls are TRBV6-5 and TRBJ2-7; 7 bases are a match to TRBD2. This CDR3 has 14 amino acids. The junction had 8 bases not matched to a gene; V was cut back by 7 bases and J by 2 bases. Germline V gene lookup returns CDR1 MNHEY and CDR2 SVGAGI. CDR3 sequence reads: CASTPGLSTYEQYF. CDR3 nucleotides: TGTGCCAGCACCCCGGGACTATCTACCTACGAGCAGTACTTC.

The chain combines TRBV7-8 with TRBJ2-5; 13 bases are a match to TRBD2. CDR1 is SGHVS and CDR2 is FQNEAQ in the germline V gene. The CDR3 length is 20 residues. V lost 3 bases to trimming and J lost 2 bases; unmatched junction nucleotides: 15. The CDR3 nucleotides read TGTGCCAGCAGCTTCTATGGACTAGCGGGGGCCCTCGGGCTTCAAGAGACCCAGTACTTC. It yields the protein CASSFYGLAGALGLQETQYF.

The chain uses TRBV6-6 and TRBJ2-7; no reliable D call. The V gene lost 2 bases and the J gene lost 2 bases, with 10 bases spanning the gap. Germline V gives CDR1 MNHNY, CDR2 SVGAGI (reference sequence). The CDR3 extends over 14 amino acids. CDR3 DNA: TGTGCCAGCAGTTACCTTCCAGAAACCTACGAGCAGTACTTC. This sequence encodes CASSYLPETYEQYF.

This clone has only one observation. The J gene is TRBJ1-5, the V gene TRBV7-8; D gene uncertain. The CDR3 runs to 13 residues. The V gene lost 2 bases and the J gene lost 7 bases, with 9 bases spanning the gap. Looked up from germline, CDR1 is SGHVS and CDR2 is FQNEAQ. The CDR3 sequence: CASSLIGEQPQHF. DNA for the CDR3: TGTGCCAGCAGCTTAATTGGAGAGCAGCCCCAGCATTTT.

This chain connects TRBV24-1 to TRBJ2-7; TRBD2 matches at 7 bases. V gave up 5 bases and J gave up 0 bases; unmatched junction bases: 3. This CDR3 region has 14 residues. Germline V gene data show CDR1 as KGHDR and CDR2 as SFDVKD. DNA for the CDR3: TGTGCCACCAGTGGGGGGGGGTCCTCCTACGAGCAGTACTTC. As protein: CATSGGGSSYEQYF.

There are a few counts of this clone. The rearrangement uses TRBV2 and TRBJ1-5; no clear D. V was cut by 2 bases and J by 6 bases, with 14 bases left in between. Germline V CDR1 and CDR2: SNHLY, FYNNEI. The CDR3 is made up of 15 amino acids. The CDR3 protein is CASSEPKGGGQPQHF. The CDR3 bases are TGTGCCAGCAGTGAACCAAAGGGAGGTGGTCAGCCCCAGCATTTT.

This rearrangement joins TRBV29-1 to TRBJ2-4, with D possibly matching TRBD2 (5 bases). Trimming removed 0 bases from V and 8 bases from J, with 14 bases in between. CDR1 is SQVTM and CDR2 is ANQGSEA in the germline V gene. The CDR3 runs 14 residues. This CDR3 is CSVEDREEGHIQYF. In DNA, the CDR3 is TGCAGCGTTGAAGATCGGGAAGAAGGGCACATTCAGTACTTC. Complete variable domain (other parts from reference TRBV29-1 and TRBJ2-4): SAVISQKPSRDICQRGTSLTIQCQVDSQVTMMFWYRQQPGQSLTLIATANQGSEATYESGFVIDKFPISRPNLTFSTLTVSNMSPEDSSIYLCSVEDREEGHIQYFGAGTRLSVL.

About this clone itself: Its ends do not fully match the called genes, so a read error is possible. The rearrangement joins TRBV6-5 to TRBJ1-6; 10 nucleotides align to TRBD1. Germline V gene lookup returns CDR1 MNHEY and CDR2 SVGAGI. There are 13 residues in the CDR3. As DNA, the CDR3 is TGTGCCACCAGTAGGGACAGGGGTTCACCCCTCCACTTT. Translating gives CATSRDRGSPLHF.